The 24 T cell receptor beta chains reported below all come from one sample, sequenced in a study of PD-1 blockade in classical Hodgkin lymphoma. Indicated time point: newly diagnosed, previously untreated cHL patient sample. Out of thawed PBMCs, magnetic negative selection purified CD4+ T cells. Method: immunoSEQ multiplex PCR; TCRdb's copy keeps in-frame clones and lacks some. The profile shows tens of thousands of clones, around nine tenths of them singletons. The specimen was CD4+ T cells from blood. These receptors were taken from a human donor with classical Hodgkin lymphoma.

This chain joins TRBV29-1 and TRBJ1-5; the D is unclear. From germline, CDR1 is SQVTM and CDR2 ANQGSEA. The CDR3 sequence is 13 residues long. Trimming took off 0 bases at V and 9 bases at J, with 12 bases between the two ends. The CDR3 nucleotides are TGCAGCGTTGAAGATCCCGGGTTGGGGCCCCAGCATTTT. Its protein is CSVEDPGLGPQHF. Complete variable domain (other parts from reference TRBV29-1 and TRBJ1-5): SAVISQKPSRDICQRGTSLTIQCQVDSQVTMMFWYRQQPGQSLTLIATANQGSEATYESGFVIDKFPISRPNLTFSTLTVSNMSPEDSSIYLCSVEDPGLGPQHFGDGTRLSIL.

The chain uses TRBV7-2 and TRBJ2-6; D call uncertain. Germline-derived CDR1 and CDR2 are SGHTA and FQGNSA. V lost 1 base and J lost 3, with 16 bases in between. The CDR3 is 18 residues long. Written as DNA, the CDR3 is TGTGCCAGCAGCTTAGGTCCAGCTTACCGAGATGGGGCCAACGTCCTGACTTTC. Its protein product is CASSLGPAYRDGANVLTF.

V usage is TRBV5-6 and J usage is TRBJ1-2; 8 positions agree with TRBD1. The germline V gene has CDR1 SGHDT and CDR2 YYEEEE. V was pared by 4 bases and J by 6 bases, with 17 bases of the junction left unmatched. This CDR3 spans 17 amino acids. This chain's CDR3 is CASSTSKLRTGPHGYTF. CDR3 in DNA: TGTGCCAGCAGCACCTCTAAGCTTAGGACAGGGCCGCATGGCTACACCTTC.

This clone was counted a single time. The chain uses TRBV18 and TRBJ2-7, with D perhaps being TRBD1 or TRBD2 (5 bases each). There are 15 residues in the CDR3. V was cut by 4 bases and J by 1 base, with 14 bases left in between. Germline CDR1 KGHSH, CDR2 LQKENI. CDR3 coding DNA: TGTGCCAGCTCACTGACAGTCCGAGGGTCCTACGAGCAGTACTTC. Protein product: CASSLTVRGSYEQYF.

This clone occurred once. The CDR3 loop reads CASREEGQFNEKLFF. The DNA of the CDR3 is TGTGCCAGCAGGGAGGAGGGGCAGTTTAATGAAAAACTGTTTTTT. The V gene is TRBV7-8, the J gene TRBJ1-4; possibly TRBD1 for D (5 bases). Germline loops: CDR1 SGHVS, CDR2 FQNEAQ. This CDR3 has 15 amino acids. Deletions cut 6 bases from V and 4 bases from J, with 15 bases between.

This clone occurred a few times. The CDR3 DNA sequence: TGTGCCAGCAGTGTGGATATCGCTCAGCCCCAGCATTTT. This translates into CASSVDIAQPQHF. The J gene is TRBJ1-5, the V gene TRBV25-1; no definite D call. Germline CDR1 is MGHDK and CDR2 is SYGVNS. The V end lost 4 bases, the J end lost 6 bases, and 10 bases lay between the germline ends. There are 13 residues in the CDR3.

This chain links TRBV6-5 with TRBJ1-1; TRBD1 is a possible D gene (5 bases). The CDR3 totals 14 residues. The V and J ends lost 6 bases and 11 bases respectively, with 22 bases between them. CDR1 is MNHEY, CDR2 SVGAGI, per germline. The CDR3 DNA is TGTGCCAGCAGCCTGGGGGGGTCAACAAAGAGGGCTTTCTTT. Translating it yields CASSLGGSTKRAFF.

The V gene is TRBV6-1, the J gene TRBJ1-2; 7 bases line up with TRBD1. The CDR3 runs to 13 residues. After removal of 6 bases from V and 8 bases from J, the junction contained 9 bases not matched to a gene. Germline lookup yields CDR1 MNHNS and CDR2 SASEGT. CDR3 DNA sequence: TGTGCCAGCAGGGCCGGGACAGTTTTAGGCTACACCTTC. Amino acid sequence: CASRAGTVLGYTF.

There are a few counts of this clone. The chain uses TRBV5-1 and TRBJ2-7, with D possibly being TRBD1 or TRBD2 (5 bases each). Germline CDR1 is SGHRS and CDR2 is YFSETQ. V was shortened by 1 base and J by 2 bases, with 10 bases between the two germline ends. The CDR3 totals 14 residues. CDR3 loop: CASSLSGRTYEQYF. The CDR3 bases are TGCGCCAGCAGCTTGTCGGGACGGACCTACGAGCAGTACTTC.

The rearrangement joins TRBV2 to TRBJ1-3; D unresolved. CDR3 length: 13 amino acids. The germline V and J ends were trimmed by 8 bases and 2 bases, with 10 bases remaining between them. Germline loops: CDR1 SNHLY, CDR2 FYNNEI. In DNA form, the CDR3 reads TGTGCCAGCTTTGTTGGGGCTGGAAACACCATATATTTT. Residues: CASFVGAGNTIYF.

The chain couples TRBV4-2 to TRBJ1-1; TRBD1 might be the D (6 bases). The germline CDR1 and CDR2 sequences are LGHNA and YNFKEQ. The V end was cut by 0 bases, the J end by 1 base, with 9 bases between. The CDR3 sequence is 15 residues long. The CDR3 DNA reads as TGTGCCAGCAGCCAAGACAGGGGAAGGAACACTGAAGCTTTCTTT. Residues: CASSQDRGRNTEAFF.

The chain joins TRBV7-7 to TRBJ2-2, with unresolved D. This CDR3 comprises 13 residues. Germline V gives CDR1 SSHAT, CDR2 FNYEAQ (reference sequence). V was clipped by 1 base and J by 4 bases, with 4 bases between them. The CDR3 DNA follows: TGTGCCAGCAGCTTAGGGGGCACCGGGGAGCTGTTTTTT. Its translation: CASSLGGTGELFF.

The V call is TRBV2, the J call TRBJ1-5; 7 bases are shared with TRBD1. This CDR3 is 14 amino acids long. CDR1 SNHLY and CDR2 FYNNEI come from the germline V gene. Germline trimming cut 7 bases from V and 2 bases from J; bases unmatched to any gene: 5. The DNA for the CDR3 is TGTGCCAGCAACCTCGACAGGGGCAATCAGCCCCAGCATTTT. Translating it yields CASNLDRGNQPQHF.

The rearrangement uses TRBV6-6 and TRBJ2-3, with 9 nucleotides matching TRBD2. Losses at the gene ends were 2 bases for V and 4 bases for J; bases not matched to a gene: 7. The germline V gene has CDR1 MNHNY and CDR2 SVGAGI (reference sequence). The CDR3 length is 16 residues. CDR3 coding DNA: TGTGCCAGCAGTTACCAGGGCGGGGGGGCCGCAGATACGCAGTATTTT. Amino acid sequence: CASSYQGGGAADTQYF.

The chain couples TRBV4-3 to TRBJ1-1; D is ambiguous. Trimming removed 0 bases at V and 8 bases at J, with 13 bases between. Germline V gene lookup returns CDR1 LGHNA and CDR2 YSLEER. The CDR3 sequence is 14 residues long. The CDR3 DNA follows: TGCGCCAGCAGCCAAGATGTTCAGAGGCTGGAAGCTTTCTTT. Its translation: CASSQDVQRLEAFF.

V gene TRBV5-1 combines with J gene TRBJ2-2; the match to TRBD2 covers 11 bases. The CDR3 has 16 residues. With 2 bases clipped from V and 1 base from J, the junction kept 1 base outside the gene matches. CDR1 is SGHRS and CDR2 is YFSETQ in the germline V gene. CDR3 sequence (DNA): TGCGCCAGCAGCTTAGGACTAGCGGGGAACACCGGGGAGCTGTTTTTT. Its translation: CASSLGLAGNTGELFF.

The chain is built from TRBV1 and TRBJ2-7; the table's D call, TRBD1, was not checked against the DNA. TRBV1 is annotated as a pseudogene. The CDR3 has 16 residues. The CDR3 reads CTSSPNRDVWQYEQYF. The CDR3, as DNA: TGCACCAGCAGCCCAAACAGGGACGTCTGGCAATACGAGCAGTACTTC.

This chain joins TRBV28 and TRBJ1-4; D remains ambiguous. CDR3 length equals 14 residues. V lost 5 bases to trimming and J lost 4 bases, with 11 bases between them. Germline V gene sequence: CDR1 MDHEN, CDR2 SYDVKM. The CDR3 sequence is CASSQPDGNEKLFF. As DNA, the CDR3 is TGTGCCAGCAGTCAACCCGACGGTAATGAAAAACTGTTTTTT.

This clone was seen a few times. The chain carries TRBV4-1 and TRBJ1-1, with D unclear. The CDR3 contains 14 residues. The germline V gene has CDR1 MGHRA and CDR2 YSYEKL. Trimming cost V 5 bases and J 1 base, with 11 bases left between them. The chain's CDR3 is CASSYREKNTEAFF. In DNA, the CDR3 is TGCGCCAGCAGCTACCGGGAGAAGAACACTGAAGCTTTCTTT.

The rearrangement uses TRBV28 and TRBJ2-7; possible D gene TRBD2, 6 bases. The germline V gene has CDR1 MDHEN and CDR2 SYDVKM. The CDR3 sequence is 15 residues long. The V gene lost 5 bases and the J gene lost 4 bases, with 18 bases spanning the gap. CDR3 coding DNA: TGTGCCAGCAGTCCCGGGACTGCCACCAGGTACGAGCAGTACTTC. Translating it yields CASSPGTATRYEQYF.

The J gene is TRBJ2-3, the V gene TRBV19; 8 bases fit TRBD2. With V trimmed by 10 bases and J by 5 bases, 17 bases remained unmatched. Germline CDR1 reads LNHDA; CDR2 reads SQIVND (reference sequence). The CDR3 consists of 16 residues. This CDR3 is CATTRPGGARRDTQYF. The DNA of the CDR3 is TGTGCCACCACCCGCCCCGGGGGGGCGCGGAGAGATACGCAGTATTTT.

V usage is TRBV5-1 and J usage is TRBJ2-7; TRBD1 might be the D (6 bases). The CDR3 covers 15 residues. Trimming left V 0 bases short and J 4 bases short, with 14 bases between. CDR1 is SGHRS and CDR2 is YFSETQ in the germline V gene. The CDR3 coding sequence is TGCGCCAGCAGCTTGGAGCCAGGGGCGATGTACGAGCAGTACTTC. The encoded protein is CASSLEPGAMYEQYF.

V usage is TRBV2 and J usage is TRBJ2-3, with 8 bases lining up with TRBD2. With V trimmed by 4 bases and J by 5 bases, 5 bases remained unmatched. CDR3 size: 14 residues. Germline V gives CDR1 SNHLY, CDR2 FYNNEI. CDR3 bases: TGTGCCAGCAGTGCCGGACTAGCTGGAGATACGCAGTATTTT. This gives the protein CASSAGLAGDTQYF.

The V and J genes are TRBV18 and TRBJ1-3; no clear D gene. Per germline, CDR1 KGHSH and CDR2 LQKENI. The CDR3 is made up of 15 amino acids. V lost 1 base and J lost 0, with 7 bases in between. Here the CDR3 reads CASSPQGNSGNTIYF. CDR3 in DNA: TGTGCCAGCTCACCACAAGGCAACTCTGGAAACACCATATATTTT. The entire variable domain, with the rest obtained from reference TRBV18 and TRBJ1-3, is as follows: NAGVMQNPRHLVRRRGQEARLRCSPMKGHSHVYWYRQLPEEGLKFMVYLQKENIIDESGMPKERFSAEFPKEGPSILRIQQVVRGDSAAYFCASSPQGNSGNTIYFGEGSWLTVV.